This T cell receptor (beta chain) was sequenced in a study of patients and donors after allogeneic stem cell transplantation. There are 15 residues in the CDR3. Per germline, CDR1 LNHNV and CDR2 YYDKDF (reference sequence). Germline trimming cut 4 bases from V and 1 base from J; bases unmatched to any gene: 3. From the RT-PCR reads, TCRdb called clonotypes with MiXCR, one entry per CDR3 protein. The sample includes 200,000 to 250,000 distinct CDR3 sequences, about 14% of them seen just once. V gene TRBV15 combines with J gene TRBJ2-1; 8 bases map to TRBD2. Sequencing was done on a sample of blood, either unsorted or a sorted T cell fraction (not recorded which). The source of this sequence is a human donor who was either an allogeneic HSCT recipient or a stem cell or donor lymphocyte infusion donor (not recorded which). It is not recorded whose cells these are; they may come from a transplant donor. CDR3 nucleotides: TGTGCCACCAGCAACAGCGGGGGATCCTACAATGAGCAGTTCTTC. This translates into CATSNSGGSYNEQFF.